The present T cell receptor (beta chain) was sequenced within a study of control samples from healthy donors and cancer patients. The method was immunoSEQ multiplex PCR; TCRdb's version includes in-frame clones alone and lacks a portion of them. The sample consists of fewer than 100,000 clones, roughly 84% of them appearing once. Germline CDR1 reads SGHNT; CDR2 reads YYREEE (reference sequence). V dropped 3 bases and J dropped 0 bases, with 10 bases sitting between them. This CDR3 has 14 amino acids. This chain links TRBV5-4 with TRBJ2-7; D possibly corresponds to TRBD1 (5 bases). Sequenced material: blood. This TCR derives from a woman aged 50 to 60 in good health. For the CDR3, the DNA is TGTGCCAGCAGCTCGTCTAGGGGCTCCTACGAGCAGTACTTC. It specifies CASSSSRGSYEQYF. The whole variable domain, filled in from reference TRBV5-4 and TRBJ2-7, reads ETGVTQSPTHLIKTRGQQVTLRCSSQSGHNTVSWYQQALGQGPQFIFQYYREEENGRGNFPPRFSGLQFPNYSSELNVNALELDDSALYLCASSSSRGSYEQYFGPGTRLTVT.